Following are 6 T cell receptor beta chains from one sample sequenced in a study of T-cell memory formation after mild COVID-19. TCRdb fed the 5' RACE reads into MiXCR, producing one record per CDR3 protein. Of 380,000 or so distinct CDR3 sequences detected, roughly an eighth appear once; the ten largest clones hold 22%. Sample: PBMCs or a T cell subset sorted from them (not recorded which). The receptors were sampled from a man aged 18-30 years who had mild COVID-19 (a few samples of this study predate the infection). Cell type and time point are not known.

The V call is TRBV6-5, the J call TRBJ1-2; possible D gene TRBD1, 6 bases. This CDR3 spans 15 amino acids. Trimming shortened V by 1 base and J by 2 bases, and 11 bases separated the two germline ends. Germline CDR1 MNHEY, CDR2 SVGAGI. CDR3 loop: CASSYYSTGNYGYTF. CDR3 coding DNA: TGTGCCAGCAGTTACTACTCGACAGGCAACTATGGCTACACCTTC.

The CDR3 nucleotides are TGTGCCAGCAGCTTGGACGGTACCACTGAAGCTTTCTTT. Translation: CASSLDGTTEAFF. This chain joins TRBV5-6 and TRBJ1-1; no clear D gene. V dropped 0 bases and J dropped 4 bases, with 7 bases sitting between them. There are 13 residues in the CDR3. Germline V lookup: CDR1 SGHDT, CDR2 YYEEEE.

V gene TRBV2 combines with J gene TRBJ2-1; no clear D gene. The CDR3 spans 11 residues. CDR1 and CDR2 (germline): SNHLY, FYNNEI. Trimming took 4 bases from V and 7 from J, leaving 5 bases between them. The chain's CDR3 is CASSVQNEQFF. In DNA, the CDR3 is TGTGCCAGCAGTGTCCAGAATGAGCAGTTCTTC.

In this sample, this clonotype turned up many times. The chain has TRBV4-3 and TRBJ2-7; D not certain. With 1 base removed from V and 6 bases from J, the gap between germline ends came to 7 bases. Germline CDR1 LGHNA, CDR2 YSLEER. The CDR3 has 12 residues. The CDR3 bases are TGCGCCAGCAGCCAAGGAGGCTCCGAGCAGTACTTC. This encodes CASSQGGSEQYF.

The J gene is TRBJ1-6, the V gene TRBV4-1, with a possible D match to TRBD1 (5 bases). CDR3 length: 15 amino acids. The V and J ends lost 2 bases and 5 bases respectively, with 10 bases between them. CDR1 is MGHRA and CDR2 is YSYEKL in the germline V gene. The chain's CDR3 is CASSQLDTDNSPLHF. CDR3 nucleotide sequence: TGCGCCAGCAGCCAATTGGACACAGATAATTCACCCCTCCACTTT.

V usage is TRBV20-1 and J usage is TRBJ2-3; 9 nucleotides line up with TRBD2. Germline V gene sequence: CDR1 DFQATT, CDR2 SNEGSKA (reference sequence). This CDR3 is built from 13 residues. Unmatched junction bases numbered 5, after V lost 3 bases and J lost 7 bases. The CDR3 region has the DNA TGCAGTGCTAGTAGGCTAGCGGGGAATACGCAGTATTTT. Translating gives CSASRLAGNTQYF.